What follows describes a single T cell receptor beta chain. This specimen comes from a study of cytomegalovirus exposure and HLA in healthy donors. The ends were cut back, 7 bases at V and 5 bases at J, with 14 bases in the middle. Germline V gene lookup returns CDR1 SGHTA and CDR2 FQGNSA. CDR3 length: 13 amino acids. 60 Vbeta and 13 Jbeta primers were used in PCR. In the original analysis: As a later analysis found, there were 60 million to 90 million unique TCR beta chains, of which around 10 million were shared. Method: immunoSEQ multiplex PCR; TCRdb's copy keeps in-frame clones and lacks some. V and J calls and clone size come straight from that table; D and trimming were deduced from the DNA. The sample shows approximately 140,000 clones, 78% of them seen only once. In nominal health when sampled, donors likely had unrecorded immune exposures nonetheless.

The receptor's source is a male donor in good health and CMV-seronegative. The material sequenced was PBMCs. This chain uses TRBV7-2 with TRBJ1-2; tentative D call: TRBD1 (5 bases). The CDR3 loop is CASTRERVYGYTF. The CDR3 DNA sequence: TGTGCCAGCACCAGGGAACGGGTTTATGGCTACACCTTC.